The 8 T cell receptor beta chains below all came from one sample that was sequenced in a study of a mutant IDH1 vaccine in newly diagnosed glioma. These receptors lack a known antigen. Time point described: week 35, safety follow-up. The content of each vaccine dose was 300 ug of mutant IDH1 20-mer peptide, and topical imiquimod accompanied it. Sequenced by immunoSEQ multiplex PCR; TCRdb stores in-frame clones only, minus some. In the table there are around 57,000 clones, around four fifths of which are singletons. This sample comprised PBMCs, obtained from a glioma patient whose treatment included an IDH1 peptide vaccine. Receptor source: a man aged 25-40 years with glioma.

The CDR3 region is CASREVSHTTNEKLFF. The CDR3 nucleotides read TGCGCCAGCAGGGAGGTCAGTCACACCACTAATGAAAAACTGTTTTTT. The V gene is TRBV5-1, the J gene TRBJ1-4, with D uncertain. V was trimmed by 5 bases and J by 2 bases, leaving 16 bases between them. Germline values: CDR1 SGHRS, CDR2 YFSETQ. This CDR3 is built from 16 residues.

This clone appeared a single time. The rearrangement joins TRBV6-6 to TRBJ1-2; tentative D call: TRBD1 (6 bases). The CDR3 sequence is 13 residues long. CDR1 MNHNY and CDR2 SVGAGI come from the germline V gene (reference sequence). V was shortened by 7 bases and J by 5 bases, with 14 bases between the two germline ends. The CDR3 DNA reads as TGTGCCAGCAAAGAGGGGGGGGCGTATGGCTACACCTTC. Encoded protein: CASKEGGAYGYTF.

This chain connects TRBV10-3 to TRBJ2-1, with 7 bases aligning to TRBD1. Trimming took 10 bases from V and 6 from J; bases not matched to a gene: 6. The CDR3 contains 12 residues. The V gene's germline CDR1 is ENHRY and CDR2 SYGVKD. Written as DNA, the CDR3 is TGTGCCACGGGACAGATTTCCAATGAGCAGTTCTTC. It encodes CATGQISNEQFF.

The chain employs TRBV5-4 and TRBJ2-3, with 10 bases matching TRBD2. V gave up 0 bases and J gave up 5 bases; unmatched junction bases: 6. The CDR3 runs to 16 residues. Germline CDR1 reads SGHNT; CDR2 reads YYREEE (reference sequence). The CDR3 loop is CASSLGSSGGKDTQYF. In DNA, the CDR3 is TGTGCCAGCAGCTTGGGGTCTAGCGGGGGTAAAGATACGCAGTATTTT. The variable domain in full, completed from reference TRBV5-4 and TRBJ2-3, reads ETGVTQSPTHLIKTRGQQVTLRCSSQSGHNTVSWYQQALGQGPQFIFQYYREEENGRGNFPPRFSGLQFPNYSSELNVNALELDDSALYLCASSLGSSGGKDTQYFGPGTRLTVL.

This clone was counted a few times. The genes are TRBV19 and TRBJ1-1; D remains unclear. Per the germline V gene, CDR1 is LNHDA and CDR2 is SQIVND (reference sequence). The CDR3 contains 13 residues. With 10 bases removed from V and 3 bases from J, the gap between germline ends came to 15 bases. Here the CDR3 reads CATSPGGHTEAFF. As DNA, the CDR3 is TGTGCCACCTCCCCCGGAGGGCACACTGAAGCTTTCTTT.

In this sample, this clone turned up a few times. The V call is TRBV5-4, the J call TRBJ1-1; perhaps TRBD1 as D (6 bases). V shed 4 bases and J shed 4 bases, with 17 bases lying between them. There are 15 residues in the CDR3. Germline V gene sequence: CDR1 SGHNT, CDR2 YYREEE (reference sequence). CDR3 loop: CASSPRGGVSTEAFF. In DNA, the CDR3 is TGTGCCAGCAGCCCCAGGGGCGGAGTAAGCACTGAAGCTTTCTTT.

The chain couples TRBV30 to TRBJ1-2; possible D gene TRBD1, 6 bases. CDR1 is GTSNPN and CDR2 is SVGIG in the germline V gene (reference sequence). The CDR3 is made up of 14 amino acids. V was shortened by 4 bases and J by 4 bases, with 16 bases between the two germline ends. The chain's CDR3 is CAWKGHRVGYGYTF. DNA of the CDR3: TGTGCCTGGAAGGGGCACAGGGTCGGCTATGGCTACACCTTC. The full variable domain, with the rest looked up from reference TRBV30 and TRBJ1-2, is SQTIHQWPATLVQPVGSPLSLECTVEGTSNPNLYWYRQAAGRGLQLLFYSVGIGQISSEVPQNLSASRPQDRQFILSSKKLLLSDSGFYLCAWKGHRVGYGYTFGSGTRLTVV.

The chain's CDR3 is CASSANRGTNNEQFF. For the CDR3, the DNA is TGCGCCAGCAGCGCAAACAGGGGGACTAACAATGAGCAGTTCTTC. The chain links TRBV5-1 to TRBJ2-1; maybe TRBD1 (8 bases). V lost 4 bases, J lost 5 bases, and 16 bases lay in between. This CDR3 contains 15 residues. Looked up from germline, CDR1 is SGHRS and CDR2 is YFSETQ.